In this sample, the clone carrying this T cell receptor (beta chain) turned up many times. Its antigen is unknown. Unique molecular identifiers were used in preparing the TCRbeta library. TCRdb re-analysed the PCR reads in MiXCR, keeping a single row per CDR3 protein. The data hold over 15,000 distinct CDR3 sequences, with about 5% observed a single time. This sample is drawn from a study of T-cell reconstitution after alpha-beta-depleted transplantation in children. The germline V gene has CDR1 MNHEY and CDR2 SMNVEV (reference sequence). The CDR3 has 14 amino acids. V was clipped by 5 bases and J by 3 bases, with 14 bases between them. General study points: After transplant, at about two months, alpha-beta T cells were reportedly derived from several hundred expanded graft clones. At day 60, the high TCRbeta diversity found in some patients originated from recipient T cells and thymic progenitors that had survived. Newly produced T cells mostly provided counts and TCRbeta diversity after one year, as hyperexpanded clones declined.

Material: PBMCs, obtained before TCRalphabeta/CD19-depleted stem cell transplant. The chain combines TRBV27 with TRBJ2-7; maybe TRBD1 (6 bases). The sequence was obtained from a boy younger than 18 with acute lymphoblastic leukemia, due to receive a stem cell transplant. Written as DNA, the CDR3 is TGTGCCAGCAGTAGGTCAGGGGCGAACTACGAGCAGTACTTC. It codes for CASSRSGANYEQYF.